This T cell receptor (beta chain) is from a study of T cells in tumors after PD-1 blockade. Study information: During anti-PD-1 treatment, some patients continued daily vismodegib 150 mg. The study, taken as a whole, reports: Some novel exhausted tumor clones appeared in pre-treatment blood, suggesting peripheral recruitment.

Only in-frame clones appear in the TCRdb table, and some are missing; sequencing was by immunoSEQ multiplex PCR. The sample lists tens of thousands of clones, about 85% occurring once. This clone occurred a few times. Its cognate antigen is unknown. CDR1 and CDR2 (germline): LGHNA, YNFKEQ. The CDR3 covers 14 residues. V shed 3 bases and J 4 bases; nucleotides not matched to a gene: 5. Genomic DNA template from tumor biopsies or peripheral blood, 616 ng to 6,004 ng input. This TCR derives from a human donor with basal cell carcinoma. Sequenced here: PBMCs, sampled before anti-PD-1 treatment. The rearrangement links TRBV4-2 to TRBJ2-7; 8 bases agree with TRBD1. CDR3 region: CASSHGQGGYEQYF. The DNA of the CDR3 is TGTGCCAGCAGCCATGGACAGGGCGGATACGAGCAGTACTTC.